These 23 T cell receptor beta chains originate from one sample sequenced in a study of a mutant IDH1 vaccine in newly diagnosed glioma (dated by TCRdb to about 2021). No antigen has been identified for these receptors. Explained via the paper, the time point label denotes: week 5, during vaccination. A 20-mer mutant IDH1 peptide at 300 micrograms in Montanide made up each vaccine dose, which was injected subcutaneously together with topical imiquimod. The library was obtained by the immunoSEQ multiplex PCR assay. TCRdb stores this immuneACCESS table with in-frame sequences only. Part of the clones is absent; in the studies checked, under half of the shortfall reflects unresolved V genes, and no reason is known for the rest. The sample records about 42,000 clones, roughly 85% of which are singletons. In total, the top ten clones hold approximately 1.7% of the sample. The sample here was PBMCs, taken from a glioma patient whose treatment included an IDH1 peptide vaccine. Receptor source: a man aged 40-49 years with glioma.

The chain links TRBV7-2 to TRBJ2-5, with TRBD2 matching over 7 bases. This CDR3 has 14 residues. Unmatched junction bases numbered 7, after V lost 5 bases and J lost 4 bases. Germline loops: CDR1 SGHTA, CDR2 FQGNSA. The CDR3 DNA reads TGTGCCAGCAGCCATGGGGACTACATAGAGACCCAGTACTTC. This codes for CASSHGDYIETQYF.

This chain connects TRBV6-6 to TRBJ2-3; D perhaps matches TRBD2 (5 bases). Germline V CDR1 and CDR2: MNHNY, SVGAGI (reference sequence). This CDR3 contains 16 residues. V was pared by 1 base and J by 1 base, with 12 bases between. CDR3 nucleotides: TGTGCCAGCAGTTACTTGAGTGGCGGGCGCACAGATACGCAGTATTTT. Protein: CASSYLSGGRTDTQYF.

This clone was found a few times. The DNA for the CDR3 is TGTGCCACCAGCAGACTAGGACAGGGGGGCTACAATGAGCAGTTCTTC. The encoded protein is CATSRLGQGGYNEQFF. This rearrangement joins TRBV15 to TRBJ2-1, with TRBD1 matching over 10 bases. Germline V gene lookup returns CDR1 LNHNV and CDR2 YYDKDF (reference sequence). Losses at the gene ends were 2 bases for V and 3 bases for J; bases not matched to a gene: 4. The CDR3 totals 16 residues. Full variable domain (outside the CDR3, taken from reference TRBV15 and TRBJ2-1): DAMVIQNPRYQVTQFGKPVTLSCSQTLNHNVMYWYQQKSSQAPKLLFHYYDKDFNNEADTPDNFQSRRPNTSFCFLDIRSPGLGDTAMYLCATSRLGQGGYNEQFFGPGTRLTVL.

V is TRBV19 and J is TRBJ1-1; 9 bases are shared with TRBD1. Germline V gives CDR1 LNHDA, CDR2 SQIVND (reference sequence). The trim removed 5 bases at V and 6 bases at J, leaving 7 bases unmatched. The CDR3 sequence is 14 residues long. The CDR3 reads CASSSSRQGAEAFF. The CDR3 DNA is TGTGCCAGTAGTTCCTCTCGACAGGGGGCTGAAGCTTTCTTT.

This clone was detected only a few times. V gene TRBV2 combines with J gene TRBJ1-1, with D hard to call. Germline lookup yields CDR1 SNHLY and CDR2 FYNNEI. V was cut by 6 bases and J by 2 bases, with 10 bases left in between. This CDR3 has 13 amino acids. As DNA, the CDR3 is TGTGCCAGCAGGATGGAGCCTAACACTGAAGCTTTCTTT. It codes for CASRMEPNTEAFF. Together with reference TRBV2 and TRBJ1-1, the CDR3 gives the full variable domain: EPEVTQTPSHQVTQMGQEVILRCVPISNHLYFYWYRQILGQKVEFLVSFYNNEISEKSEIFDDQFSVERPDGSNFTLKIRSTKLEDSAMYFCASRMEPNTEAFFGQGTRLTVV.

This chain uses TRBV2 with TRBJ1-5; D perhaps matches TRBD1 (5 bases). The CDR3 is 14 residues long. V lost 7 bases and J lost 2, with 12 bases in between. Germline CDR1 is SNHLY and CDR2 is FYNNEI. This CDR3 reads CASKVQGGNQPQHF. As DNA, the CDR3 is TGTGCCAGCAAGGTCCAGGGTGGCAATCAGCCCCAGCATTTT.

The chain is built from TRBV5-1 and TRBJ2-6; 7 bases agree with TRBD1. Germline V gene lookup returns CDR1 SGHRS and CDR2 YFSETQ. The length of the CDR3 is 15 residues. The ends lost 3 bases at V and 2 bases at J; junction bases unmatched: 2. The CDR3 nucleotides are TGCGCCAGCAGCTCGCAGGGGGCTGGGGCCAACGTCCTGACTTTC. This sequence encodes CASSSQGAGANVLTF.

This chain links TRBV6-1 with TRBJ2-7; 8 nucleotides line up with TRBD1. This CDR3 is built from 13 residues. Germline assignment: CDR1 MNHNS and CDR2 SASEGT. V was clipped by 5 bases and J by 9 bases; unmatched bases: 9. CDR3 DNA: TGTGCCAGCAGTAACAGGGGGACCCCCGGGCAGTACTTC. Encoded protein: CASSNRGTPGQYF.

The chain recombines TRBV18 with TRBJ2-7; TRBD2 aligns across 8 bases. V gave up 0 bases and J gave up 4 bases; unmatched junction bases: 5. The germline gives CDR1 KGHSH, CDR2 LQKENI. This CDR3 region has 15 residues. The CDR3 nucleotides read TGTGCCAGCTCACCACCAGCGCAGCGGGAGTACGAGCAGTACTTC. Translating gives CASSPPAQREYEQYF.

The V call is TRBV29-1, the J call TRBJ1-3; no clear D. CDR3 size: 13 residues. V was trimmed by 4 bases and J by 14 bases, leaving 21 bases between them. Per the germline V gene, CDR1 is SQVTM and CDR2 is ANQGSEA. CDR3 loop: CSVVEHMETPVYF. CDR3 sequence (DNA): TGCAGCGTTGTGGAGCACATGGAAACACCGGTATATTTT.

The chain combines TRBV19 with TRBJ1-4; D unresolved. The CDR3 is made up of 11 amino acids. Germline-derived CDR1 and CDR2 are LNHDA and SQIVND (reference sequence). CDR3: CASWAKEKLFF. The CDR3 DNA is TGTGCATCATGGGCGAAGGAAAAACTGTTTTTT.

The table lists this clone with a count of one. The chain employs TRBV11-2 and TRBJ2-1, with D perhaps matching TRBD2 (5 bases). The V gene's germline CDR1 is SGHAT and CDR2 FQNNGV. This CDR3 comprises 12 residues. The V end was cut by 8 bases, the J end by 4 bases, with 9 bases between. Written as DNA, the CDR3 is TGTGCCAGCGGAGGATATTACAATGAGCAGTTCTTC. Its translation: CASGGYYNEQFF.

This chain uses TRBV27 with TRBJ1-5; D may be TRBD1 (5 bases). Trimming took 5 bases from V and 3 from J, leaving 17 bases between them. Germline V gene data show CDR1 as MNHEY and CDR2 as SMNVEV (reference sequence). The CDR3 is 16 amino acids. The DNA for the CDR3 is TGTGCCAGCAGTCCTGGGGGACGGGAGTTCAATCAGCCCCAGCATTTT. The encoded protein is CASSPGGREFNQPQHF.

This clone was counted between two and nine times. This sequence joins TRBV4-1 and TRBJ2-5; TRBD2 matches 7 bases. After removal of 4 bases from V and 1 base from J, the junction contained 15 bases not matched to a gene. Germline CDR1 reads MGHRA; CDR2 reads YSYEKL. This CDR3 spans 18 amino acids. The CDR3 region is CASSPRRRLAEPQETQYF. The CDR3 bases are TGCGCCAGCAGCCCAAGAAGGCGGCTAGCGGAACCCCAAGAGACCCAGTACTTC.

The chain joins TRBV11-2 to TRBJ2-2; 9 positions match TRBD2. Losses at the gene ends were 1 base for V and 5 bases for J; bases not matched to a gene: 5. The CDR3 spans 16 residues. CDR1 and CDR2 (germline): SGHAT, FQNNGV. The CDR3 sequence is CASSLVIAGVTGELFF. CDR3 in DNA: TGTGCCAGCAGCTTAGTTATAGCGGGAGTTACCGGGGAGCTGTTTTTT.

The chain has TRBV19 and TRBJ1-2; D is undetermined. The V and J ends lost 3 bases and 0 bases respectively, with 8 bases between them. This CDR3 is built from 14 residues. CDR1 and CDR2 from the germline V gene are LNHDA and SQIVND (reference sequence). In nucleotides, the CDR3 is TGTGCCAGTAGTATTGCTTCAGCTAACTATGGCTACACCTTC. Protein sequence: CASSIASANYGYTF.

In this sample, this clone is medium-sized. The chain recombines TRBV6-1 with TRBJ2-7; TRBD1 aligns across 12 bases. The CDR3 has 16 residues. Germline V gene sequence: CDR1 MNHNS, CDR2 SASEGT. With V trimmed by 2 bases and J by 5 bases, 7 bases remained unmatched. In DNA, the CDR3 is TGTGCCAGCAGTGAATGGAGGGGGACAGGGGGCGACGAGCAGTACTTC. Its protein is CASSEWRGTGGDEQYF.

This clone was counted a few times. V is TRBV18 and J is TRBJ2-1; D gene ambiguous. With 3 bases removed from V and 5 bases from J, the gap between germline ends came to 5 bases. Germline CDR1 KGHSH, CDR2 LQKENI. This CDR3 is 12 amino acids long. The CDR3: CASSPFDNEQFF. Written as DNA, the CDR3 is TGTGCCAGCTCACCGTTCGACAATGAGCAGTTCTTC.

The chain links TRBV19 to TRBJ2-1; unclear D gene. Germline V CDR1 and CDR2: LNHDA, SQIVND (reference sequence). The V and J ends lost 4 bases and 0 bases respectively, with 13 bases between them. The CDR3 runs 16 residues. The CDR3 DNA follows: TGTGCCAGTAGTAAGGGCGCGAGGAGCTCCTACAATGAGCAGTTCTTC. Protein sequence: CASSKGARSSYNEQFF.

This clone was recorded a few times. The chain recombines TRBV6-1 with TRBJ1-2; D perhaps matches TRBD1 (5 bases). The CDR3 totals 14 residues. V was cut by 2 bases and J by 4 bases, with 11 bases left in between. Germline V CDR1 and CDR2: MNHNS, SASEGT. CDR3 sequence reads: CASSERRDSYGYTF. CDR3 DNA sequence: TGTGCCAGCAGTGAAAGGAGGGACTCCTATGGCTACACCTTC.

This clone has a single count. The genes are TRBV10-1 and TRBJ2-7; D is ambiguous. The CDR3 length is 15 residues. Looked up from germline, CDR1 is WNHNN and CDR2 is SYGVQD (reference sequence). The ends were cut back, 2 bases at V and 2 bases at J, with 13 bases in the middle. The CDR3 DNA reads TGCGCCAGCAGTGAGGCCACCAGGCAAACCTACGAGCAGTACTTC. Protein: CASSEATRQTYEQYF.

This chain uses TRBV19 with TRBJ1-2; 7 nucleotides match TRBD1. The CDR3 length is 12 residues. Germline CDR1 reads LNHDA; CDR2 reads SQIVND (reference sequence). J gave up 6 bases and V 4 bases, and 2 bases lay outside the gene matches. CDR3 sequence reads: CASSRQGNGYTF. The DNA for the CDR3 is TGTGCCAGTAGTAGACAGGGAAATGGCTACACCTTC. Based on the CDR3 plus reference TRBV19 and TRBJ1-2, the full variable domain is DGGITQSPKYLFRKEGQNVTLSCEQNLNHDAMYWYRQDPGQGLRLIYYSQIVNDFQKGDIAEGYSVSREKKESFPLTVTSAQKNPTAFYLCASSRQGNGYTFGSGTRLTVV.

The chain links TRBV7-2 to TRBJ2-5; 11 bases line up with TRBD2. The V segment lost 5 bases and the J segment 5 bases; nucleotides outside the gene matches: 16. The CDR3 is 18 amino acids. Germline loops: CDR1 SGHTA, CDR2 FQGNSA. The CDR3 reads CASSLGRLAGQPGETQYF. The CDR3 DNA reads TGTGCCAGCAGCCTAGGGCGACTAGCGGGACAACCCGGGGAGACCCAGTACTTC.